This TCR beta chain originates from a study of blood T cell repertoires in COVID-19. In germline, CDR1 is SGHAT, CDR2 FQDESV (reference sequence). With 3 bases removed from V and 4 bases from J, the gap between germline ends came to 15 bases. The CDR3 has 15 residues. Generated by immunoSEQ multiplex PCR, the TCRdb table keeps only in-frame clones and is missing some. The sample includes 200,000 to 250,000 clones, roughly 90% of them seen just once. Sequenced sample: PBMCs or T cells enriched from blood (not recorded which). The chain joins TRBV11-1 to TRBJ2-5, with D possibly matching TRBD2 (7 bases). The receptor's source is a man aged 30 to 39 who had been exposed to COVID-19. The CDR3, as DNA: TGTGCCAGCAGCTTTCGTCGGGGGGCGAGAGAGACCCAGTACTTC. Its protein product is CASSFRRGARETQYF.